The T cell receptor beta chain under discussion was sequenced for a study of blood T cell repertoires in COVID-19. Across the whole study: Collection of acute and convalescent COVID-19 samples took place in the United States, Italy and Spain. The analysed material was cDNA or gDNA that came from T cells, B-cell-depleted T cells, or PBMCs.

In the source study's methods: From reference gene primer amplification, estimates of nucleated cell counts were derived. Generated by immunoSEQ multiplex PCR, the TCRdb table keeps only in-frame clones and is missing some. For V, J and clone size, that table is used; D and trimming come from the DNA. This sample has more than 65,000 clones, with around nine tenths found just once. The receptor's source is a woman aged 80 or over with active or convalescent COVID-19. The sequenced sample was peripheral blood.

The CDR3 nucleotides are TGCGCCAGGAGGACTCTAGCGGGAGTAAAGGGGCCGGAGACCCAGTACTTC. As protein: CARRTLAGVKGPETQYF. The chain employs TRBV10-1 and TRBJ2-5, with TRBD2 identical over 10 bases. The germline V gene encodes CDR1 WNHNN and CDR2 SYGVQD (reference sequence). The CDR3 contains 17 residues. Germline trimming cut 9 bases from V and 5 bases from J; bases unmatched to any gene: 18.